These T cell receptor beta chains were read from a single sample in a study of cytomegalovirus exposure and HLA in healthy donors. Clones were read by immunoSEQ multiplex PCR, and TCRdb kept only the in-frame ones, dropping some. The table records approximately 160,000 clones, about 80% of them present only once. Sequencing was done on a sample of PBMCs. These receptors were obtained from a man aged 18 to 35 in good health and CMV-seropositive. CDR3s include the opening cysteine and the closing phenylalanine or tryptophan. The D gene is left open where the match is weak. Size values are once, few and many counts, or a class for expanded clones, and some rows have none.

size,length,J,V,D,DNA,CDR3
.,14,TRBJ2-5,TRBV5-1,TRBD2,TGCGCCAGCAGCTTGGCGGGGGGGGACGAGACCCAGTACTTC,CASSLAGGDETQYF
.,21,TRBJ1-2,TRBV27,.,TGTGCCAGCAGTCCAGTGGCCTACAGGGTCCCACCTCCGCCCCTGCTCTATGGCTACACCTTC,CASSPVAYRVPPPPLLYGYTF
.,15,TRBJ1-1,TRBV5-6,.,TGTGCCAGCAGCCGGTGGGGGGGGCAGAACACTGAAGCTTTCTTT,CASSRWGGQNTEAFF
.,15,TRBJ2-5,TRBV6-1,.,TGTGCCAGCAGTGGACTAGTGGGGCCGCAAGAGACCCAGTACTTC,CASSGLVGPQETQYF
.,16,TRBJ2-7,TRBV6-6,TRBD1,TGTGCCAGCAGTTACTCGGGACAGGGGGGAAACTACGAGCAGTACTTC,CASSYSGQGGNYEQYF
.,14,TRBJ1-2,TRBV7-2,.,TGTGCCAGCAGCCCCCGCCTGGGGGGCTATGGCTACACCTTC,CASSPRLGGYGYTF
.,15,TRBJ1-4,TRBV7-9,TRBD1,TGTGCCAGCAGCGCCCCGGGACAGGGTGGTGAAAAACTGTTTTTT,CASSAPGQGGEKLFF
once,14,TRBJ1-2,TRBV5-1,TRBD1,TGCGCCAGCAGCTTGGGGCAGGGGGCCTATGGCTACACCTTC,CASSLGQGAYGYTF
few,17,TRBJ2-2,TRBV7-6,TRBD2,TGTGCCAGCAGCTCGGGACTAGTGGGGGGGCGACCCGGGGAGCTGTTTTTT,CASSSGLVGGRPGELFF
.,15,TRBJ2-3,TRBV29-1,TRBD2,TGCAGCGTCAATCCGGCTAGCGGGAGGTCAGATACGCAGTATTTT,CSVNPASGRSDTQYF
once,13,TRBJ2-1,TRBV19,.,TGTGCCAGTAGACCGGGGACTCTCAATGAGCAGTTCTTC,CASRPGTLNEQFF
once,16,TRBJ2-1,TRBV27,.,TGTGCCAGCAGTCTTCGCCCGCGTGCGTCCTACAATGAGCAGTTCTTC,CASSLRPRASYNEQFF
few,16,TRBJ1-5,TRBV4-3,TRBD1,TGCGCCAGCAGCCAAGATTGGGCAGGGGGTAATCAGCCCCAGCATTTT,CASSQDWAGGNQPQHF
once,13,TRBJ1-2,TRBV5-6,.,TGTGCCAGCAGCTTGGCAGAAAACTATGGCTACACCTTC,CASSLAENYGYTF
.,15,TRBJ2-3,TRBV30,TRBD2,TGTGCCTGGAGTCCGGGGGGGATAGTGGCAGATACGCAGTATTTT,CAWSPGGIVADTQYF
.,18,TRBJ2-3,TRBV7-2,TRBD2,TGTGCCAGCAGCTTTTGGGGGGGTAGCGGGAGTGGCACAGATACGCAGTATTTT,CASSFWGGSGSGTDTQYF
few,16,TRBJ1-4,TRBV18,.,TGTGCCAGCTCACCCGGTTTGACAGCTTCTAATGAAAAACTGTTTTTT,CASSPGLTASNEKLFF
.,12,TRBJ1-4,TRBV29-1,.,TGCAGCGTTGAAGCGGGGAATGAAAAACTGTTTTTT,CSVEAGNEKLFF
.,15,TRBJ2-5,TRBV9,.,TGTGCCAGCAGCGCCTTTAACAGCCCGGGGGAGACCCAGTACTTC,CASSAFNSPGETQYF
.,15,TRBJ2-7,TRBV29-1,TRBD1,TGCAGCGTTGGAGAACCGGGACAGGGTGTCTACGAGCAGTACTTC,CSVGEPGQGVYEQYF
once,17,TRBJ2-1,TRBV5-4,.,TGTGCCAGCAGCCCCTGGAGTGGGGGGGCAATCTACAATGAGCAGTTCTTC,CASSPWSGGAIYNEQFF
.,14,TRBJ1-2,TRBV5-6,.,TGTGCCAGCAGCCCTCTGGGAGGCAACTATGGCTACACCTTC,CASSPLGGNYGYTF
.,17,TRBJ2-2,TRBV6-1,TRBD2,TGTGCCAGCAGTGAAACTCCCGGGACTAGTGGGGGCGGGGAGCTGTTTTTT,CASSETPGTSGGGELFF
.,17,TRBJ2-3,TRBV19,TRBD1,TGTGCCAGTAGTACCATCGGGGACAGGGGAAGCACAGATACGCAGTATTTT,CASSTIGDRGSTDTQYF
.,13,TRBJ2-7,TRBV5-1,TRBD1,TGCGCCAGCAGCTTAACAGGGGTCTACGAGCAGTACTTC,CASSLTGVYEQYF
few,14,TRBJ2-3,TRBV4-2,.,TGTGCCAGCAGCAAGCAGGTCAACACAGATACGCAGTATTTT,CASSKQVNTDTQYF
.,14,TRBJ1-3,TRBV6-4,.,TGTGCCAGCAGTCCAACCCGTGAGGGAAACACCATATATTTT,CASSPTREGNTIYF
.,16,TRBJ1-5,TRBV27,.,TGTGCCAGCAGTTTTCTGAATCGGACAGCTATGGAGCCCCAGCATTTT,CASSFLNRTAMEPQHF
.,14,TRBJ1-5,TRBV7-2,TRBD1,TGTGCCAGCAGCTTAGTAGGGGGCGCCGAGCCCCAGCATTTT,CASSLVGGAEPQHF
.,16,TRBJ2-5,TRBV6-5,TRBD1,TGTGCCAGCAGTTACCGAGCCGGGACAGGGTGGGAGACCCAGTACTTC,CASSYRAGTGWETQYF
.,14,TRBJ2-7,TRBV11-2,TRBD2,TGTGCCAGCAGCTTCGGGACTAGCGACTACGAGCAGTACTTC,CASSFGTSDYEQYF
few,11,TRBJ1-1,TRBV2,.,TGTGCCAGCAGTGTAGCCGCTGAAGCTTTCTTT,CASSVAAEAFF
.,12,TRBJ2-1,TRBV7-9,.,TGTGCCAGCAGCGCGGCTTACGATGAGCAGTTCTTC,CASSAAYDEQFF
.,18,TRBJ2-1,TRBV5-1,TRBD2,TGCGCCAGCAGCTTGACTAGCGGGCGGCCTACCCGTGGGAATGAGCAGTTCTTC,CASSLTSGRPTRGNEQFF
.,16,TRBJ1-6,TRBV5-6,.,TGTGCCAGCAGCTTGTTATTAGAACAGGCCGATTCACCCCTCCACTTT,CASSLLLEQADSPLHF
.,15,TRBJ1-2,TRBV7-2,TRBD1,TGTGCCAGCAGCTCCCGACGCCCGGACAGGGATGGCTACACCTTC,CASSSRRPDRDGYTF
few,12,TRBJ1-2,TRBV28,TRBD1,TGTGCCAGCAATACACAGGGGAATGGCTACACCTTC,CASNTQGNGYTF
.,15,TRBJ2-5,TRBV25-1,.,TGTGCCAGCAAGGCTAGTGGGGGGGCCCGAGAGACCCAGTACTTC,CASKASGGARETQYF
.,12,TRBJ2-5,TRBV6-1,.,TGTGCCAGCAGTGACCAGGGGGGGACCCAGTACTTC,CASSDQGGTQYF
.,14,TRBJ1-1,TRBV19,.,TGTGCCAGTAGGTCAAGGGGAGGGTTCACTGAAGCTTTCTTT,CASRSRGGFTEAFF
.,15,TRBJ1-1,TRBV6-5,TRBD1,TGTGCCAGCAGTCATCTACAGGGGGCTGACACTGAAGCTTTCTTT,CASSHLQGADTEAFF
.,16,TRBJ1-3,TRBV10-3,TRBD1,TGTGCCATCAGTGAGTTATGGGACAGGGAAGGAAACACCATATATTTT,CAISELWDREGNTIYF
once,13,TRBJ1-4,TRBV19,.,TGTGCCAGTCAGGGGCCAACTAATGAAAAACTGTTTTTT,CASQGPTNEKLFF
.,15,TRBJ1-2,TRBV7-9,TRBD1,TGTGCCAGCAGCGCCCCGGGACAGGGAGAAAACGGCTACACCTTC,CASSAPGQGENGYTF
.,15,TRBJ1-2,TRBV13,.,TGTGCCAGCAGCTCCCGGTGGTCGGGGAAAGATGGCTACACCTTC,CASSSRWSGKDGYTF
.,15,TRBJ1-4,TRBV5-6,.,TGTGCCAGCAGCTTGACGGGTAGAACTAATGAAAAACTGTTTTTT,CASSLTGRTNEKLFF
.,13,TRBJ2-7,TRBV6-1,.,TGTGCCAGCAGTGAGTATCAGGCCTACGAGCAGTACTTC,CASSEYQAYEQYF
.,15,TRBJ2-7,TRBV19,TRBD2,TGTGCCAGTAGTATACTGTGGGGGGGTACCTACGAGCAGTACTTC,CASSILWGGTYEQYF
.,15,TRBJ1-4,TRBV27,TRBD1,TGTGCCAGCAGTGCTAGAGGGGGCGCTTGGGAAAAACTGTTTTTT,CASSARGGAWEKLFF
.,15,TRBJ1-5,TRBV4-3,.,TGCGCCAGCAGCCAAGATCGCGTAGGCAATCAGCCCCAGCATTTT,CASSQDRVGNQPQHF
once,13,TRBJ2-5,TRBV5-1,.,TGCGCCAGCAGCTTGGCCTCAGGAGAGACCCAGTACTTC,CASSLASGETQYF
.,17,TRBJ2-7,TRBV27,TRBD2,TGTGCCAGCCGACCGCGGCTAGCGGGAGGGAGATCCTACGAGCAGTACTTC,CASRPRLAGGRSYEQYF
.,15,TRBJ1-5,TRBV15,.,TGTGCCACCAGCAGAGACAGGGGACCCAATCAGCCCCAGCATTTT,CATSRDRGPNQPQHF
.,14,TRBJ2-3,TRBV5-4,TRBD2,TGTGCCAGCAGCTTCGGGACTAGCGGGGATACGCAGTATTTT,CASSFGTSGDTQYF
.,12,TRBJ2-7,TRBV7-9,.,TGTGCCAGCAGCGCGTTTTCCTACGAGCAGTACTTC,CASSAFSYEQYF